The table lists the clone carrying this T cell receptor beta chain with a few counts. Its antigen is unidentified. The record originates from a study of blood T cells in healthy people across ages. Study-level results: The unknown donor CMV status may have confounded expanded clonotype changes.

Trimming cost V 5 bases and J 2 bases; bases outside gene matches: 5. Per germline, CDR1 MDHEN and CDR2 SYDVKM. The CDR3 is made up of 14 amino acids. Alongside a J-beta primer mix, a sample-barcoded 5' primer served in a second PCR lasting roughly 6 to 12 cycles. TCRdb re-called the 5' RACE reads with MiXCR, one entry per CDR3 protein. Among 1.5 million to 2 million distinct CDR3 sequences, 30% to 40% were seen once, and the ten largest hold 23%. The J gene is TRBJ2-7, the V gene TRBV28; 8 bases line up with TRBD1. This receptor was taken from a human donor in good health. The sample consisted of blood. CDR3 nucleotides: TGTGCCAGCAGTGACAGGGGAGACACCTACGAGCAGTACTTC. Protein sequence: CASSDRGDTYEQYF. Full variable domain (missing parts from reference TRBV28 and TRBJ2-7): DVKVTQSSRYLVKRTGEKVFLECVQDMDHENMFWYRQDPGLGLRLIYFSYDVKMKEKGDIPEGYSVSREKKERFSLILESASTNQTSMYLCASSDRGDTYEQYFGPGTRLTVT.